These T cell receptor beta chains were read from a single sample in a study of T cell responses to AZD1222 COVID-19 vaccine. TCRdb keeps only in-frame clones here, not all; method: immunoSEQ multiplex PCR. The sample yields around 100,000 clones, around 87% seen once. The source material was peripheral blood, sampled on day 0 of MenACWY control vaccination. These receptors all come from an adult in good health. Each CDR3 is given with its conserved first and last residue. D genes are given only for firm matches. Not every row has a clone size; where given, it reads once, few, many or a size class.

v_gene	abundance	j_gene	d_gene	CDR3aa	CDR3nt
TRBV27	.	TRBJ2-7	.	CASSTGKWAGVQYF	TGTGCCAGCAGTACCGGAAAGTGGGCAGGGGTGCAGTACTTC
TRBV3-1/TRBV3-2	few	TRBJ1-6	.	CASSPHLRGGYNSPLHF	TGTGCCAGCAGCCCTCATTTAAGGGGGGGATATAATTCACCCCTCCACTTT
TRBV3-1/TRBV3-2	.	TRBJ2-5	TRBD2	CASRRGLAGGIVETQYF	TGTGCCAGCAGGAGGGGACTAGCGGGGGGCATTGTGGAGACCCAGTACTTC
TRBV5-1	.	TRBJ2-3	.	CASSLASQGRPDTQYF	TGCGCCAGCAGCTTGGCCTCACAGGGAAGACCAGATACGCAGTATTTT
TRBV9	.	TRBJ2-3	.	CASSVGASSTDTQYF	TGTGCCAGCAGCGTAGGAGCTAGTAGCACAGATACGCAGTATTTT
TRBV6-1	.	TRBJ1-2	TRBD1	CASSEPGGAYGYTF	TGTGCCAGCAGTGAACCAGGGGGCGCTTATGGCTACACCTTC
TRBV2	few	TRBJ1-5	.	CASSADGAEQPQHF	TGTGCCAGCAGCGCCGACGGGGCGGAACAGCCCCAGCATTTT
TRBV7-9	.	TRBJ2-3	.	CASSYTDTQYF	TGTGCCAGCAGTTACACAGATACGCAGTATTTT
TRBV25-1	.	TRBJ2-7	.	CASSDENPGHRGAYEQYF	TGTGCCAGCAGTGATGAAAACCCGGGACACCGTGGAGCCTACGAGCAGTACTTC
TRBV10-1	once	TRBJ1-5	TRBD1	CASSSGQGNQPQHF	TGCGCCAGCAGCTCAGGACAGGGCAATCAGCCCCAGCATTTT
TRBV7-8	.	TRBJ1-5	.	CASSFRGGQPQHF	TGTGCCAGCAGCTTCAGGGGAGGCCAGCCCCAGCATTTT
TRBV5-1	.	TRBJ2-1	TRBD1	CASSLASGGFYNEQFF	TGCGCCAGCAGCTTGGCCTCAGGGGGCTTCTACAATGAGCAGTTCTTC
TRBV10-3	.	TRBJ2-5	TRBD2	CAISESVWAGEETQYF	TGTGCCATCAGTGAGTCGGTCTGGGCGGGGGAGGAGACCCAGTACTTC
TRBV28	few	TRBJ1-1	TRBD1	CASIPYRGSAMNTEAFF	TGTGCCAGCATTCCCTACAGGGGATCTGCCATGAACACTGAAGCTTTCTTT
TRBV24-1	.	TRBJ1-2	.	CATSDSMNYGYTF	TGTGCCACCAGTGATTCCATGAACTATGGCTACACCTTC
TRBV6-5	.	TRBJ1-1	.	CASSSFGTEAFF	TGTGCCAGCAGTTCATTTGGCACTGAAGCTTTCTTT
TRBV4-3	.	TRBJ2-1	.	CASSQARGRTPFF	TGCGCCAGCAGCCAAGCTAGGGGCCGGACCCCGTTCTTC
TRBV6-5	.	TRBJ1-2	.	CASRWRQTPYGYTF	TGTGCCAGCAGGTGGAGACAGACACCCTATGGCTACACCTTC
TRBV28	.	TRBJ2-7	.	CASGGLTGLPYEQYF	TGTGCCAGCGGGGGGTTGACAGGGCTTCCCTACGAGCAGTACTTC
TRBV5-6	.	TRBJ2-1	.	CASSLDVYNEQFF	TGTGCCAGCAGCTTGGATGTCTACAATGAGCAGTTCTTC
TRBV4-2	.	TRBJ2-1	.	CASSQVEGYNEQFF	TGTGCCAGCAGCCAAGTTGAAGGATACAATGAGCAGTTCTTC
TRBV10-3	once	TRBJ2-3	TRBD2	CAISDASRGGTDTQYF	TGTGCCATCAGTGACGCATCCCGGGGGGGCACAGATACGCAGTATTTT
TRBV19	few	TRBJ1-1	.	CASSRAYTEAFF	TGTGCCAGTAGTCGGGCGTACACTGAAGCTTTCTTT
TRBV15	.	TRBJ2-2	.	CATSRPAGELFF	TGTGCCACCAGCAGACCCGCCGGGGAGCTGTTTTTT
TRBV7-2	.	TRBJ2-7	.	CASSPNGGYDGGYF	TGTGCCAGCAGCCCCAACGGCGGCTACGACGGGGGGTACTTC
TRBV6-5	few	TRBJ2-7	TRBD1	CASGTGTGIYEQYF	TGTGCCAGCGGTACCGGGACAGGTATCTACGAGCAGTACTTC
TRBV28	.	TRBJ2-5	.	CASSSTQQETQYF	TGTGCCAGCAGCTCGACACAACAAGAGACCCAGTACTTC
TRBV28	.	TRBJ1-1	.	CASSFRAGMNTEAFF	TGTGCCAGCAGTTTCCGTGCAGGGATGAACACTGAAGCTTTCTTT